This record covers a single T cell receptor beta chain. This clonotype has more than one count but fewer than ten. Its antigen is still unknown. Base qualities are not recorded, but no much larger clone differs from it by a single base. The sample belongs to a study of response to subunit inactivated influenza vaccine (dated by TCRdb to 2017 to 2018). In terms of the full investigation: The study used deep quantitative T cell receptor repertoire profiling to track responses to a trivalent subunit inactivated influenza vaccine.

The CDR3 runs 15 residues from the cysteine to the phenylalanine. The sequence is cut down to CDR3 DNA, 45 bases in frame from base 1. CDR1 and CDR2, per the germline V gene (reference sequence), are MNHEY and SMNVEV. V is cut by 5 bases and J by 4 bases, and the space between the germline ends is 17 bases. The paper as a whole reports these results and caveats: The authors suggested that each seasonal influenza vaccination may recruit only a limited number of new T cells.

Libraries were built with RT-PCR. The sample was run on an Illumina HiSeq 2500. TCRdb trimmed public reads at Q25 via fastp, called clones via MiXCR and kept in-frame beta chains. Each CDR3 protein gets just one entry, which takes the most common genes and DNA from the rows behind it. The sample yields 860,000 or so distinct CDR3 sequences; over 20% were counted once. The ten largest clones represent about a tenth of the sample. The source of this sequence is a man aged 45-60 years who received an inactivated influenza vaccine. Donor details come from another sample of the same person, matched by shared clones. The specimen was PBMCs from blood, collected 5 days after vaccination. The sequence joins TRBV27 to TRBJ1-2; the best D guess is TRBD1, with 5 bases matching. The CDR3 reads CASSQRGRDSYGYTF. The DNA reads TGTGCCAGCAGTCAACGGGGGAGGGACTCCTATGGCTACACCTTC.